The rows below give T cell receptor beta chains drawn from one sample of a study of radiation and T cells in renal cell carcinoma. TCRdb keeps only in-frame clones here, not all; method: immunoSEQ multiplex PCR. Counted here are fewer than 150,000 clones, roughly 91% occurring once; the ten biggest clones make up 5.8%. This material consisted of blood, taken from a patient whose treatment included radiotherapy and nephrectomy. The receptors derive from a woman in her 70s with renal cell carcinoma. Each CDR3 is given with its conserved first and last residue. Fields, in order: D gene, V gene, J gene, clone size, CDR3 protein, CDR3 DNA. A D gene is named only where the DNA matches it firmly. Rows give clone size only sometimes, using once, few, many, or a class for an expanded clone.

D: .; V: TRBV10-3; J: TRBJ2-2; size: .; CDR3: CAISNQANTGELFF; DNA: TGTGCCATCAGTAATCAGGCGAACACCGGGGAGCTGTTTTTT
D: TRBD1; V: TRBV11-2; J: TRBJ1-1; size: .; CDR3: CASRTSGGASTEAFF; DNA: TGTGCCAGCAGGACCTCAGGGGGGGCCTCCACTGAAGCTTTCTTT
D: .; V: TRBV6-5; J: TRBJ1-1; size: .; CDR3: CASSYGGMNTEAFF; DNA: TGTGCCAGCAGTTACGGGGGGATGAACACTGAAGCTTTCTTT
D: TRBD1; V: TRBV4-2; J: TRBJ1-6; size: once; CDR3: CASSQVIGTANSPLHF; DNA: TGTGCCAGCAGCCAAGTTATCGGGACAGCTAATTCACCCCTCCACTTT
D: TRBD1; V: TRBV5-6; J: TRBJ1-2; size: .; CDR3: CASSLDGRGYGYTF; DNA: TGTGCCAGCAGCTTGGATGGCAGGGGGTATGGCTACACCTTC
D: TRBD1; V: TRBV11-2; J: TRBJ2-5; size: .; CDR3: CASSFGQGAEETQYF; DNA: TGTGCCAGCAGCTTCGGACAGGGGGCCGAAGAGACCCAGTACTTC
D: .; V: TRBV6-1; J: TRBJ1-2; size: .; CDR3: CASSEGAGSYGYTF; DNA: TGTGCCAGCAGTGAAGGCGCAGGGAGCTATGGCTACACCTTC
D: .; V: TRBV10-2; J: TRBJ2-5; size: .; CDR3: CASSENGGVAKTQYF; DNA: TGCGCCAGCAGTGAGAATGGCGGAGTAGCTAAGACCCAGTACTTC
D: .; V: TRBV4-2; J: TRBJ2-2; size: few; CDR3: CASSRVDTGELFF; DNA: TGTGCCAGCAGCCGGGTGGACACCGGGGAGCTGTTTTTT
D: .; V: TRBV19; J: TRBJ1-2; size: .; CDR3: CASSFPTQGDYGYTF; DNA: TGTGCCAGTAGTTTCCCCACCCAGGGCGACTATGGCTACACCTTC
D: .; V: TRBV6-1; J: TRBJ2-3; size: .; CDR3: CASSDGLGTDTQYF; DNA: TGTGCCAGCAGTGATGGCTTGGGCACAGATACGCAGTATTTT
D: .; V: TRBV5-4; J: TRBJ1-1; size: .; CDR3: CASSLPGRSYTEAFF; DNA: TGTGCCAGCAGCTTACCGGGACGTTCATACACTGAAGCTTTCTTT
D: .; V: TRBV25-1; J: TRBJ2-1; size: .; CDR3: CASSEITASYNEQFF; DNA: TGTGCCAGCAGTGAAATTACCGCCTCCTACAATGAGCAGTTCTTC
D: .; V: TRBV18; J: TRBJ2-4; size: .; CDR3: CASSPAGTKNIQYF; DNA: TGTGCCAGCTCACCAGCAGGGACCAAAAACATTCAGTACTTC
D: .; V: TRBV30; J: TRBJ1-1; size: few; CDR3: CAWSAPLENTEAFF; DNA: TGTGCCTGGAGTGCCCCATTAGAGAACACTGAAGCTTTCTTT
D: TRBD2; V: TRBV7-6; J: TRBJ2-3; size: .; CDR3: CASSLSSGVTDTQYF; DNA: TGTGCCAGCAGCCTCAGTAGCGGGGTCACAGATACGCAGTATTTT
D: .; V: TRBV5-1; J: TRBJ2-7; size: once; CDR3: CASSLGTAVSSYEQYF; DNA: TGCGCCAGCAGCTTGGGGACTGCTGTCAGCTCCTACGAGCAGTACTTC
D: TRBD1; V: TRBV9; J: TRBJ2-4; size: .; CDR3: CASSGTGDGIQYF; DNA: TGTGCCAGCAGCGGAACAGGGGACGGCATTCAGTACTTC
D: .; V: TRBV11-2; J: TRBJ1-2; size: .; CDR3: CASSLVMAGSGGYTF; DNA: TGTGCCAGCAGCTTAGTCATGGCAGGGTCAGGAGGCTACACCTTC
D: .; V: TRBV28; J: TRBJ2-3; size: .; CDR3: CASTSTDTQYF; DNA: TGTGCCAGCACTAGCACAGATACGCAGTATTTT
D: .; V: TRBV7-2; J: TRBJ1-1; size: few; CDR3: CASSLKAGVDTEAFF; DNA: TGTGCCAGCAGCTTGAAGGCGGGGGTAGACACTGAAGCTTTCTTT
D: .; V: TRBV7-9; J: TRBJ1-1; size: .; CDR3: CASSLTGGSAFF; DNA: TGTGCCAGCAGCCTCACCGGGGGGTCGGCTTTCTTT
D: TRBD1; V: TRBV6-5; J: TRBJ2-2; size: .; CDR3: CASSLGQGWELFF; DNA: TGTGCCAGCAGCCTCGGACAGGGGTGGGAGCTGTTTTTT
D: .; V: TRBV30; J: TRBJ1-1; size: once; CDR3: CAWSRTDMNTEAFF; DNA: TGTGCCTGGAGTAGGACAGACATGAACACTGAAGCTTTCTTT
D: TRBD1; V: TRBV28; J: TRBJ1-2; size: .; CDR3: CASSSNPGQAYGYTF; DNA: TGTGCCAGCAGTTCCAATCCGGGACAGGCCTATGGCTACACCTTC
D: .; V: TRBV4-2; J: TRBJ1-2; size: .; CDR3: CASSSTGEGYGYTF; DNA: TGTGCCAGCAGCTCAACTGGGGAGGGCTATGGCTACACCTTC
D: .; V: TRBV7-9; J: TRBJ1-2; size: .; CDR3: CASSFLLGYGYTF; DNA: TGTGCCAGCAGCTTCCTACTGGGCTATGGCTACACCTTC
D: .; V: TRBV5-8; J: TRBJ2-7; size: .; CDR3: CASSLGQRAYEQYF; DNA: TGTGCCAGCAGCTTAGGGCAGAGAGCCTACGAGCAGTACTTC
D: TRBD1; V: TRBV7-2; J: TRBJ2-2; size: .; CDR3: CASSLRSRTGDTGELFF; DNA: TGTGCCAGCAGCTTAAGGTCCAGGACAGGGGACACCGGGGAGCTGTTTTTT
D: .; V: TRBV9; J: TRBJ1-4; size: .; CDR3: CASSARGITNEKLFF; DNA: TGTGCCAGCAGCGCCCGGGGCATTACTAATGAAAAACTGTTTTTT
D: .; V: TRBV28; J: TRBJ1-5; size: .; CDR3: CASSLGGDQPQHF; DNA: TGTGCCAGCAGTTTAGGGGGGGATCAGCCCCAGCATTTT
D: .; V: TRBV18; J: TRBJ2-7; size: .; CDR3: CASSPTQGNEQYF; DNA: TGTGCCAGCTCACCCACCCAGGGTAACGAGCAGTACTTC
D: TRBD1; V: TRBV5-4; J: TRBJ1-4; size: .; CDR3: CASSIKQGGNEKLFF; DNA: TGTGCCAGCAGCATCAAACAGGGGGGTAATGAAAAACTGTTTTTT
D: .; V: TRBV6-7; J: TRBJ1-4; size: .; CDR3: CASSYSLINEKLFF; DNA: TGTGCCAGCAGTTACTCACTGATCAATGAAAAACTGTTTTTT
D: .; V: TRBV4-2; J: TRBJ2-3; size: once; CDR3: CASSQDLKADTQYF; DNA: TGTGCCAGCAGCCAAGATCTGAAGGCAGATACGCAGTATTTT
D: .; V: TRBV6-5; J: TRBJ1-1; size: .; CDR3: CASTPVRGGTEAFF; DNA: TGTGCCAGCACCCCCGTACGGGGTGGGACTGAAGCTTTCTTT
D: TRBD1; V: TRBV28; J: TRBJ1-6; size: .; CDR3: CASSSQGDNNSPLHF; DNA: TGTGCCAGCAGTTCTCAGGGGGACAATAATTCACCCCTCCACTTT
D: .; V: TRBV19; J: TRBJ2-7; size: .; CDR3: CASRSGGGRPYEQYF; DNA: TGTGCCAGCCGTTCGGGGGGCGGGAGACCCTACGAGCAGTACTTC
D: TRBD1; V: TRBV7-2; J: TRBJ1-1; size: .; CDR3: CASSARTGVNTEAFF; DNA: TGTGCCAGCAGCGCGAGGACAGGGGTGAACACTGAAGCTTTCTTT
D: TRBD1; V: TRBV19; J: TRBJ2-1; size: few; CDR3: CATSGQGTYNEQFF; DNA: TGTGCCACCTCGGGACAGGGAACCTACAATGAGCAGTTCTTC
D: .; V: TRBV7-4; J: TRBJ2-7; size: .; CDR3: CASSLKQAFKHEQYF; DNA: TGTGCCAGCAGCTTAAAACAGGCCTTTAAACACGAGCAGTACTTC
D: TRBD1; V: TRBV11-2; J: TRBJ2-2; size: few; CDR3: CASSPGQGPITGELFF; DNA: TGTGCCAGCAGCCCCGGACAGGGGCCCATCACCGGGGAGCTGTTTTTT
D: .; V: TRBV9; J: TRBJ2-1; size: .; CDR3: CASSAFGGSVDEQFF; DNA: TGTGCCAGCAGCGCCTTTGGGGGGTCGGTCGATGAGCAGTTCTTC
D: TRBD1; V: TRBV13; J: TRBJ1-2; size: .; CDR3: CASSARTGFEGYTF; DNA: TGTGCCAGCAGCGCCCGGACAGGTTTCGAAGGCTACACCTTC
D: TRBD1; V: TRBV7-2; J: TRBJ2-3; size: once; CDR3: CASSSQGAGTDTQYF; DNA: TGTGCCAGCAGCTCCCAGGGGGCGGGCACAGATACGCAGTATTTT